This T cell receptor beta chain was recorded in a study of blood T cell repertoires in COVID-19. Per the study methods: Estimation of nucleated cell counts was performed using reference gene primer amplification. Sequencing used immunoSEQ multiplex PCR; TCRdb keeps in-frame clones, though not all of them. The V and J calls and clone size come from that table; D and trimming were worked out from the DNA. The sample carries around 37,000 clones, about 88% recorded once. The length of the CDR3 is 14 residues. The sequencing input was peripheral blood. The chain employs TRBV21-1 and TRBJ1-3. TRBV21-1 is a known pseudogene. The receptor comes from a human donor in a cohort sampled during active COVID-19. The CDR3, as DNA: TGTGCCAGCAGCACCCGGGGAGCTGGAAACACCATATATTTT. Its translation is CASSTRGAGNTIYF.